This TCR beta chain was found in a study of shared clonotypes between healthy human individuals (TCRdb year 2020). Study-level background: The cohort included three men and two women between 18 and 49 years of age. To estimate repertoire size and how much clonotype sharing occurs between individuals, the study deeply sequenced the blood TCR repertoires of roughly 5 healthy adults. For each donor, three plates each were used for CD4 naive and CD4 memory, two plates were used for CD8 naive, and one plate was used for CD8 memory. Per donor, leukapheresis produced somewhere between about 0.85 and 8.9 billion PBMCs. To increase sequencing depth and limit assay-specific biases, different laboratories used diverse techniques to prepare libraries and sequence TCR repertoires.

A note on this clone: Its antigen is still unknown. No base qualities exist here, and no much larger clone lies one base off it. This CDR3 is also generated by other DNA sequences in the sample.

The donors were healthy, HIV-negative adults with no recently reported acute infections or vaccinations. Every donor was a Caucasian adult residing in Nashville, Tennessee, USA. Magnetic negative selection was used to enrich CD4+ T cells, after which naive cells were positively selected on CD45RA and the negative fraction became the memory subset. After blood collection by leukapheresis, PBMCs were isolated using Ficoll-Histopaque density gradient centrifugation and then cryopreserved in the vapor phase of liquid nitrogen. Purity and quantity of every magnetically sorted T cell population were checked by analytical flow cytometry. Each sorted fraction had its genomic DNA isolated and then quantified by UV absorbance on a Nanodrop 2000c. TCR CDR3 regions were amplified from genomic DNA by multiplex PCR using the deep immunoSEQ assay. Extracted genomic DNA from each cell subset was distributed evenly across all wells of several immunoSEQ 96-well plates, and each plate was treated as a replicate. For sorted subsets, roughly 200 ng of genomic DNA, equivalent to around 29,000 T cell genomes, went into each replicate PCR. Purified libraries were quantified with a Qubit 3.0 fluorometer, sized on a Bioanalyzer 2100, and re-quantified with the KAPA Library Quantification kit. A separate single-read 150-cycle Illumina NextSeq 550 flow cell was used to sequence each immunoSEQ 96-well plate. From the authors' description of their analysis: The immunoSEQ output contained only junctional sequences without quality scores, so filtering could not match that applied to full-length reads. Sequences were annotated with PyIR, a Python wrapper for IgBLAST v1.9, using IMGT germline references to assign V/J genes and CDR3. Reads were removed for weak V/J assignments (E-value above 1e-6), missing CDR3, stop codons, out-of-frame junctions, or ambiguous translated residues. A V3J clonotype was defined by an identical inferred V gene, J gene, and CDR3 amino acid sequence. To compute the percentage overlap between repertoires, the number of shared unique clonotypes was divided by the size of the smaller repertoire. Richness of each repertoire was evaluated using RTK rarefaction, the Chao1 estimator, and Recon v2.1 estimates of unobserved clonotypes. Generation probabilities were computed with OLGA for all TCRbeta clonotypes obtained by the gDNA method from several donors. The source is immuneACCESS, and TCRdb retained only in-frame sequences with V and J called. Part of the clones is not carried over; for the studies checked, unresolved V genes explain less than half of this, and the remainder is unexplained. V, J and clone size are taken as reported in that table, and D and trimming were inferred from the DNA itself. The table for this sample lists 980,000 or so clones; 60% to 85% of them were counted only once. The biggest ten clones account for approximately 1.5% of the sample.

The research as a whole found: Sampling was restricted to blood, and TCR repertoires in tissue are likely to differ from TCR repertoires in blood. Clonotypes shared by all four sorted-subset donors showed higher generation probabilities than non-shared clonotypes. Pairwise subsampling indicated that sequencing depth was expected to affect the degree of clonotype sharing among donors. Roughly 5.2% of naive CD4, 3.5% of naive CD8, approximately 2% of memory CD4, and around 0.4% of memory CD8 clonotypes were shared across several donors. Naive subsets generally had larger estimated clonotype richness than memory subsets did. The small number of donors limited the genetic and exposure-history diversity represented. Incomplete sequencing was indicated by rarefaction of sorted-subset datasets, despite the large sequencing depth.

Including cysteine and phenylalanine, the CDR3 has 15 amino acids. The entry retains the CDR3 DNA only, 45 bases that are in frame from base 1. V is cut back by 3 bases and J by 0 bases, with 1 base in the junction unmatched. Via the germline V gene, CDR1 is SGHDT and CDR2 YYEEEE. The V and J segments used are TRBV5-6 and TRBJ2-1, with 9 bases matching TRBD1. The specimen was memory CD4+ T cells sorted from blood. The meaning of the sample's cell subset or site label: CD45RA-negative fraction. The origin of this receptor is a man between 18 and 29 years old in good health. The CDR3 is CASSWGQGSYNEQFF. The DNA is as follows: TGTGCCAGCAGCTGGGGACAGGGCTCCTACAATGAGCAGTTCTTC.